This T cell receptor beta chain was recovered during a study of OX40 agonist ivuxolimab in advanced cancers. Study as a whole: Partial responses were achieved by three patients: one hepatocellular carcinoma, two cutaneous melanoma.

Study-wide results and caveats: The investigators did not determine what antigen specificity the expanded peripheral T cells had.

Libraries were prepared by immunoSEQ multiplex PCR; TCRdb keeps only in-frame clonotypes and omits some of them. The data hold about 20,000 clones, with roughly 84% observed a single time. Looked up from germline, CDR1 is SEHNR and CDR2 is FQNEAQ (reference sequence). V dropped 5 bases and J dropped 8 bases, with 10 bases sitting between them. The CDR3 sequence is 12 residues long. About this clone: Its antigen is still unknown.

The genes are TRBV7-9 and TRBJ2-1; D is possibly TRBD1 (5 bases). The clonotype originates from an adult with an advanced solid tumor such as melanoma, head and neck, liver or kidney cancer. Sequenced here: CD4+ or CD8+ T cells sorted from blood, sampled in a trial of the OX40 agonist ivuxolimab. CDR3 nucleotides: TGTGCCAGCAGCCCACAGGACCATGAGCAGTTCTTC. Protein sequence: CASSPQDHEQFF.